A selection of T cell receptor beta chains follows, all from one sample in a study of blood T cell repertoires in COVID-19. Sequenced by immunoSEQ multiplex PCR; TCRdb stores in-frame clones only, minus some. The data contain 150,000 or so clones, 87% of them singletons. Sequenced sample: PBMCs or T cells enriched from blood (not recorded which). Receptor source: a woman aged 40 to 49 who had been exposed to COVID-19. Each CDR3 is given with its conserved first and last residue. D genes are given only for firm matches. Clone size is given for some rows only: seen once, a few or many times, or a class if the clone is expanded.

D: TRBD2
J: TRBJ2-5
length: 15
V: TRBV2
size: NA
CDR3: CASSGPRGNQETQYF

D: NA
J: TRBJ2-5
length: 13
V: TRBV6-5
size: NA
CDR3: CASGGRRRETQYF

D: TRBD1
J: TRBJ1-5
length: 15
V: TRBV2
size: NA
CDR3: CASSENRGRSQPQHF

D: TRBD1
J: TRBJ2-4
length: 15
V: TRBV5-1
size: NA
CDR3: CASSLSPGGANIQYF

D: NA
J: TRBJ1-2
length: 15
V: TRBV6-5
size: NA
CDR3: CASSYSLGGNYGYTF

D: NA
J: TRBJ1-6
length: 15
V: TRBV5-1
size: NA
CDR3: CASSPTHRVESPLHF

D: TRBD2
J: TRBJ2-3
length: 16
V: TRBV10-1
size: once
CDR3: CASSSGTSGLTDTQYF

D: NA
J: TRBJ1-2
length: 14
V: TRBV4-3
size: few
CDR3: CASSPAGGSYGYTF

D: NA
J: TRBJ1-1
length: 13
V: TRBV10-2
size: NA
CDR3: CASSGSKRTEAFF

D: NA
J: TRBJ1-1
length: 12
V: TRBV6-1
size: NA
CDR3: CASSENSVEAFF

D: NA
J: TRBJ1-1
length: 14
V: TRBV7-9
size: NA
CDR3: CASSFDSLATEAFF

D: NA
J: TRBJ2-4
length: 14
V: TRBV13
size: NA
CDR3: CASSSPWTENIQYF

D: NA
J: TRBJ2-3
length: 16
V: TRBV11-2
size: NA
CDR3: CASSFRRTGLTDTQYF

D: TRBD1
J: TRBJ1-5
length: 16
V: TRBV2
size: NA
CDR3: CASSRDRGLSNQPQHF

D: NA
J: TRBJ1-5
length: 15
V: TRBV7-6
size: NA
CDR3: CASSLRPESNQPQHF

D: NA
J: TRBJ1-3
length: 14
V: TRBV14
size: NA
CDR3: CASSGGVYGNTIYF

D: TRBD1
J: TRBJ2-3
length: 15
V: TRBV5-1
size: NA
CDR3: CASSTGQGPTDTQYF

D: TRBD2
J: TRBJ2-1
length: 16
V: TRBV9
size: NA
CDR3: CASSGDPREGYNEQFF

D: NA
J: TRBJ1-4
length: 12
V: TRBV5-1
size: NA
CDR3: CASSLNFEKLFF

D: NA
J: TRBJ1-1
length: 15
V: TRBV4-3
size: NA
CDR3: CASSQDLKQNTEAFF

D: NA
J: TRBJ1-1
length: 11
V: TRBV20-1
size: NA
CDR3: CSARPGLKAFF

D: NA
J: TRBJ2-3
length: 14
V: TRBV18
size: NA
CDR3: CASSPGLLVDTQYF

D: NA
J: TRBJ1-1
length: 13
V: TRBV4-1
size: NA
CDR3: CASSQDRQKEAFF

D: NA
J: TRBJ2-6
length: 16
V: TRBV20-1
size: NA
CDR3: CSASRPGVVGANVLTF

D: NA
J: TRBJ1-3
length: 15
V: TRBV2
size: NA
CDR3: CASTPDRGSGNTIYF

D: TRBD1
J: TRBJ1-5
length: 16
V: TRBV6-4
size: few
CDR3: CASSETHRGEGQPQHF

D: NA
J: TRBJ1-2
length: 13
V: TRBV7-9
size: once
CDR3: CASSSQGSDGYTF

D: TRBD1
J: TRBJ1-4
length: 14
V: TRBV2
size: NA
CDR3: CASSHKTGNEKLFF

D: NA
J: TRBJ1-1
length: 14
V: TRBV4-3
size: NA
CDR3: CASSQDLGGTEAFF

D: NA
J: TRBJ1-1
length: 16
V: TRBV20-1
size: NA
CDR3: CSASSPRGGINTEAFF

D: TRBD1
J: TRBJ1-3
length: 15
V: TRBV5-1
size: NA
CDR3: CASSVLTGGGNTIYF

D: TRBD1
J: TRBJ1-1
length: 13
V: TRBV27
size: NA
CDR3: CASSPDRDTEAFF

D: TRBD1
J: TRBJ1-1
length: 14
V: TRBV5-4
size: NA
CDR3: CASSSGQMNTEAFF

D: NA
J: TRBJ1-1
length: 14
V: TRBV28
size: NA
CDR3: CASSFPGVNTEAFF

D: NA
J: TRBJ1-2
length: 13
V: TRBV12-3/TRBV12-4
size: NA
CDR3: CASSLVSRYGYTF

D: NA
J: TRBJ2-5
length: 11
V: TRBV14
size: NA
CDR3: CASSHPETQYF

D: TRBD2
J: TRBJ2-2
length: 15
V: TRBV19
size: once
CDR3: CASTSGGWDTGELFF

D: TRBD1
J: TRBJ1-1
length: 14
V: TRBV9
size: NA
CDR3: CASSVAQGNAEAFF

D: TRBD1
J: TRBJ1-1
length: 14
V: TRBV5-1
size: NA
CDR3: CASGTGGRNTEAFF

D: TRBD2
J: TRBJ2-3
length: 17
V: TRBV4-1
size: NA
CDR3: CASSHQIAGGYTDTQYF

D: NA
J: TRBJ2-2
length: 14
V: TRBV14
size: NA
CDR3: CASSQNGPTGELFF

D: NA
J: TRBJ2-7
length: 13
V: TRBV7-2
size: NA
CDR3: CASSLVVSGEQYF

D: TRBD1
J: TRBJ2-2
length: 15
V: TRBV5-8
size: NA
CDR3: CASSRQGANTGELFF

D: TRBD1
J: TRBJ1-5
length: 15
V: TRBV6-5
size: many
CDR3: CASSYSRQGNQPQHF

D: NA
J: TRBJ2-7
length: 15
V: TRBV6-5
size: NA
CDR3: CASSYGGTGSYEQYF

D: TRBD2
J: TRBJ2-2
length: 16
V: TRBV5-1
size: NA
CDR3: CASSSLPSGVSGELFF

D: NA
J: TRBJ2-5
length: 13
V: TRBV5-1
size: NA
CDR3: CASSWTLLETQYF

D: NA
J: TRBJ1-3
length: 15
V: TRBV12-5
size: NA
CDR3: CASGPPTGAGNTIYF